This entry lists 4 T cell receptor beta chains sequenced from one sample in a study of patients and donors after allogeneic stem cell transplantation. Each CDR3 protein is one row after TCRdb ran MiXCR on the RT-PCR reads. The table includes 9,000 to 10,000 distinct CDR3 sequences, 5.5% to 7% detected once. The sample was blood, either unsorted or a sorted T cell fraction (not recorded which). Receptor source: a human donor who was either an allogeneic HSCT recipient or a stem cell or donor lymphocyte infusion donor (not recorded which). It is not recorded whose cells these are; they may come from a transplant donor.

This clonotype was seen at least ten times. The chain recombines TRBV4-1 with TRBJ1-5; D ambiguous. The CDR3 contains 17 residues. The V gene lost 1 base and the J gene lost 0 bases, with 13 bases spanning the gap. Germline V gene data show CDR1 as MGHRA and CDR2 as YSYEKL. The CDR3 here is CASSQVSGRYSNQPQHF. In DNA, the CDR3 is TGCGCCAGCAGCCAAGTATCCGGCAGGTATAGCAATCAGCCCCAGCATTTT.

V is TRBV18 and J is TRBJ2-5, with a tentative D call TRBD1 (6 bases). From germline, CDR1 is KGHSH and CDR2 LQKENI. The CDR3 totals 13 residues. V was shortened by 6 bases and J by 2 bases, with 10 bases between the two germline ends. CDR3 bases: TGTGCCAGCTCCCGAGGACAGCAAGAGACCCAGTACTTC. Encoded protein: CASSRGQQETQYF.

CDR3 sequence reads: CSARGYRGGNTGELFF. The CDR3 DNA is TGCAGTGCTAGAGGATATCGCGGGGGGAACACCGGGGAGCTGTTTTTT. The V and J genes are TRBV20-1 and TRBJ2-2; 7 bases are shared with TRBD2. Trimming cost V 1 base and J 1 base; bases outside gene matches: 6. Looked up from germline, CDR1 is DFQATT and CDR2 is SNEGSKA (reference sequence). The CDR3 sequence is 16 residues long.

In its sample, this clonotype was seen a few times. V gene TRBV3-1 combines with J gene TRBJ2-3; 12 bases fit TRBD2. This CDR3 is 17 amino acids long. Germline-derived CDR1 and CDR2 are LGHDT and YNNKEL (reference sequence). V shed 4 bases and J 2 bases; nucleotides not matched to a gene: 7. The CDR3: CASSPRGLAGITDTQYF. CDR3 nucleotides: TGTGCCAGCAGCCCAAGGGGACTAGCGGGTATCACAGATACGCAGTATTTT.